This paragraph reports one TCR beta chain. This CDR3 is 17 amino acids long. Trimming cost V 2 bases and J 4 bases; bases outside gene matches: 11. Germline CDR1 and CDR2: SGHTA and FQGNSA. These data are taken from a study of blood T cell repertoires in COVID-19. The wider study: The United States, Italy and Spain supplied acute and convalescent COVID-19 samples. T cells, B-cell-depleted T cells, or PBMCs supplied cDNA or gDNA.

Original processing notes: Amplified reference gene primers provided the basis for estimating nucleated cell counts. Generated by immunoSEQ multiplex PCR, the TCRdb table keeps only in-frame clones and is missing some. V and J calls and clone size are as listed in that table; D and trimming were resolved from the DNA. The sample carries approximately 270,000 clones, about 79% recorded once. The chain employs TRBV7-2 and TRBJ1-5; 7 bases line up with TRBD1. Sequenced input: peripheral blood. This TCR came from an elderly man with acute or convalescent COVID-19. This CDR3 is CASSLSRQGVQNQPQHF. The CDR3 DNA is TGTGCCAGCAGCTTATCGAGGCAGGGGGTCCAGAATCAGCCCCAGCATTTT.